The 9 T cell receptor beta chains presented below share a single source sample, sequenced in a study of blood T cell repertoires in COVID-19. Method: immunoSEQ multiplex PCR; TCRdb's copy keeps in-frame clones and lacks some. The sample lists roughly 160,000 clones, about nine tenths occurring once. Sample: peripheral blood. The source of these receptors is a man in his late teens or twenties with COVID-19, enrolled during active disease.

This chain connects TRBV9 to TRBJ2-2, with TRBD2 as a possible D gene (5 bases). The length of the CDR3 is 15 residues. V was trimmed by 2 bases and J by 3 bases, leaving 11 bases between them. CDR1 and CDR2 from the germline V gene are SGDLS and YYNGEE. This CDR3 is CASSVSSDYTGELFF. The CDR3 DNA follows: TGTGCCAGCAGCGTGAGTAGCGACTACACCGGGGAGCTGTTTTTT.

The chain is built from TRBV7-8 and TRBJ1-6; 8 bases map to TRBD1. The CDR3 totals 14 residues. Trimming at V came to 5 bases and at J to 7 bases, leaving 4 bases not matched to a gene. The germline gives CDR1 SGHVS, CDR2 FQNEAQ. The CDR3 here is CASSADRGNSPLHF. In DNA, the CDR3 is TGTGCCAGCAGCGCAGACAGGGGCAATTCACCCCTCCACTTT.

This sequence joins TRBV27 and TRBJ2-3; TRBD2 might be the D (6 bases). V dropped 6 bases and J dropped 4 bases, with 20 bases sitting between them. Germline V gene data show CDR1 as MNHEY and CDR2 as SMNVEV (reference sequence). CDR3 length: 16 amino acids. CDR3 nucleotide sequence: TGTGCCAGCAGAGAATTTCCGGGACTTAGGCCAGATACGCAGTATTTT. It specifies CASREFPGLRPDTQYF.

This rearrangement joins TRBV18 to TRBJ1-4; D remains unclear. Trimming removed 3 bases from V and 0 bases from J, with 11 bases in between. In germline, CDR1 is KGHSH, CDR2 LQKENI. The CDR3 totals 16 residues. The CDR3 sequence is CASSPSVRPTNEKLFF. CDR3 nucleotide sequence: TGTGCCAGCTCACCTTCGGTCCGCCCAACTAATGAAAAACTGTTTTTT.

The rearrangement uses TRBV13 and TRBJ1-2, with a tentative D call TRBD1 (6 bases). Trimming left V 4 bases short and J 2 bases short, with 11 bases between. The CDR3 runs to 14 residues. Germline CDR1 is PRHDT and CDR2 is FYEKMQ (reference sequence). The CDR3 spells CASSSYTGNYGYTF. DNA for the CDR3: TGTGCCAGCAGCTCCTACACAGGGAACTATGGCTACACCTTC.

This chain links TRBV9 with TRBJ1-6, with unresolved D. The CDR3 consists of 14 residues. Germline CDR1 is SGDLS and CDR2 is YYNGEE. Trimming took 0 bases from V and 7 from J, leaving 8 bases between them. CDR3: CASSVGLWNSPLHF. In DNA, the CDR3 is TGTGCCAGCAGCGTAGGGCTGTGGAATTCACCCCTCCACTTT.

Worth noting for this clone: Mismatch with germline at one junction end may stem from a read error. The V call is TRBV28, the J call TRBJ1-4; 9 bases fit TRBD1. The CDR3 sequence is 14 residues long. The germline gives CDR1 MDHEN, CDR2 SYDVKM. This CDR3 is CASRWTGVSEKLLF. Written as DNA, the CDR3 is TGTGCCAGCAGGTGGACAGGGGTCTCTGAAAAACTGCTTTTT.

The genes are TRBV5-1 and TRBJ2-1; D may be TRBD2 (6 bases). Germline lookup yields CDR1 SGHRS and CDR2 YFSETQ. V lost 3 bases to trimming and J lost 13 bases, with 17 bases between them. The CDR3 runs 13 residues. CDR3 region: CASSSQPRDSQFF. The CDR3 DNA follows: TGCGCCAGCAGCTCCCAGCCCCGGGACTCCCAGTTCTTC.

The rearrangement joins TRBV27 to TRBJ1-1; D gene unclear. This CDR3 comprises 14 residues. V was shortened by 8 bases and J by 7 bases, with 20 bases between the two germline ends. CDR1 and CDR2 (germline): MNHEY, SMNVEV (reference sequence). CDR3 amino acids: CASRPPGGFNEAFF. Here the CDR3 DNA reads TGTGCCAGCCGTCCCCCCGGCGGTTTCAATGAAGCTTTCTTT.